This T cell receptor (beta chain) was found in a study of cytomegalovirus exposure and HLA in healthy donors. Researchers ran the PCR with 60 Vbeta and 13 Jbeta primers. Sequencing was performed with immunoSEQ multiplex PCR; in TCRdb, only in-frame clones are kept and a portion is missing. The sample includes about 120,000 clones, around three quarters seen only once; the top ten take 3.5% to 4.5%. V lost 6 bases and J lost 4, with 7 bases in between. This CDR3 is 12 amino acids long. Per the germline V gene, CDR1 is ENHRY and CDR2 is SYGVKD. This rearrangement joins TRBV10-3 to TRBJ2-1; possibly TRBD1 for D (5 bases). The specimen was PBMCs. The sequence came from a man aged 30-40 years in good health and CMV-seropositive. The CDR3 nucleotides read TGTGCCATCAGGACAGAGTACAATGAGCAGTTCTTC. Translation: CAIRTEYNEQFF.